Detailed here is one TCR beta chain. Its antigen is not identified. These data originate in a study of shared clonotypes between healthy human individuals. Study summary: Donor composition was a couple of women and three men, aged 18 to 49. Each donor contributed plates that comprised three CD4 naive, three CD4 memory, two CD8 naive and one CD8 memory.

Assay used: immunoSEQ multiplex PCR; TCRdb lists only in-frame clones, some missing. The table shows over 1.4 million clones, with about 96% occurring only once. Study-level points and caveats: Naive CD4 clonotypes overlapped across a few donors at around 4.8%. Clonotypes which were not shared had lower generation probabilities than clonotypes that all four donors shared.

Germline assignment: CDR1 SGDLS and CDR2 YYNGEE. The J segment lost 6 bases and the V segment lost 4 bases, leaving 9 bases of the junction unmatched. The CDR3 covers 15 residues. The V gene is TRBV9, the J gene TRBJ1-4, with 7 nucleotides matching TRBD1. Sequencing was done on a sample of naive CD4+ T cells sorted from blood. As for subset: CD45RA+ positively selected. The clonotype comes from a man between 25 and 39 years old in good health. The CDR3 sequence is CASSRRTGQDEKLFF. CDR3 nucleotide sequence: TGTGCCAGCAGCAGACGGACAGGTCAGGATGAAAAACTGTTTTTT.